The 14 T cell receptor beta chains given below trace back to one sample, sequenced in a study of graft-versus-host responses after intestinal transplantation. TCRdb's copy holds only in-frame clones and misses some; the assay was immunoSEQ multiplex PCR. The table shows 90,000 to 100,000 clones, with around 90% occurring only once. Antigens of these TCRs are unknown. The sequencing used unstimulated CD8+ T cells sorted from spleen or lymph node cells, collected before intestinal transplant. The receptor set was obtained from a human donor who received an intestinal transplant.

The chain joins TRBV7-9 to TRBJ1-1; D uncertain. This CDR3 contains 12 residues. Germline V gene lookup returns CDR1 SEHNR and CDR2 FQNEAQ (reference sequence). Trimming removed 1 base at V and 7 bases at J, with 7 bases between. CDR3 residues: CASSLGRNEAFF. In DNA form, the CDR3 reads TGTGCCAGCAGCTTAGGCAGGAATGAAGCTTTCTTT.

The J gene is TRBJ2-1, the V gene TRBV7-8, with D possibly matching TRBD1 (5 bases). This CDR3 has 14 amino acids. Trimming stripped 5 bases from V and 3 bases from J, with 11 bases between. Germline V gives CDR1 SGHVS, CDR2 FQNEAQ. CDR3 sequence (DNA): TGTGCCAGCAGCCCCAGGGTAAACTACAATGAGCAGTTCTTC. This codes for CASSPRVNYNEQFF.

The chain recombines TRBV10-2 with TRBJ2-1, with TRBD2 matching 7 bases. The CDR3 consists of 13 residues. Germline CDR1 and CDR2: WSHSY and SAAADI. The V segment lost 4 bases and the J segment 6 bases; nucleotides outside the gene matches: 3. CDR3 nucleotide sequence: TGCGCCAGCAGTGCGGGGGGAGGCAATGAGCAGTTCTTC. Its translation: CASSAGGGNEQFF.

As concerns this clone: Within the sample, other DNA sequences also encode this same CDR3. The chain links TRBV7-9 to TRBJ2-7; no definite D call. This CDR3 is 12 amino acids long. The germline gives CDR1 SEHNR, CDR2 FQNEAQ (reference sequence). The V end lost 1 base, the J end lost 4 bases, and 5 bases lay between the germline ends. The DNA for the CDR3 is TGTGCCAGCAGCTTAGGAGCTTACGAGCAGTACTTC. It is translated as CASSLGAYEQYF.

V is TRBV5-8 and J is TRBJ2-1; 8 bases fit TRBD2. The germline V gene has CDR1 SGHTS and CDR2 YDEGEE. The V gene end was trimmed by 1 base and the J gene end by 1 base; junction bases not matched to a gene: 7. This CDR3 spans 17 amino acids. The CDR3 loop reads CASSLPGTGGSYNEQFF. As DNA, the CDR3 is TGTGCCAGCAGCTTGCCTGGTACGGGGGGGTCCTACAATGAGCAGTTCTTC.

This chain uses TRBV13 with TRBJ2-7, with TRBD2 matching over 8 bases. Germline V gene data show CDR1 as PRHDT and CDR2 as FYEKMQ (reference sequence). The J segment lost 2 bases and the V segment lost 4 bases, leaving 7 bases of the junction unmatched. This CDR3 has 15 amino acids. CDR3 bases: TGTGCCAGCAGCTCCACGGGGGGGCCCCCCTACGAGCAGTACTTC. Translating it yields CASSSTGGPPYEQYF.

The V call is TRBV7-6, the J call TRBJ2-5, with D unclear. CDR1 and CDR2 (germline): SGHVS, FNYEAQ. Trimming removed 2 bases at V and 0 bases at J, with 10 bases between. The length of the CDR3 is 15 residues. The CDR3 loop reads CASSLSQAYQETQYF. The CDR3 DNA sequence: TGTGCCAGCAGCTTAAGCCAGGCGTACCAAGAGACCCAGTACTTC.

Here the CDR3 DNA reads TGTGCCAGCAGGGGATTTCGGGAGGGCCTCAATGAGCAGTTCTTC. Protein product: CASRGFREGLNEQFF. The chain combines TRBV2 with TRBJ2-1, with TRBD2 matching over 8 bases. In germline, CDR1 is SNHLY, CDR2 FYNNEI. There are 15 residues in the CDR3. Germline trimming cut 6 bases from V and 6 bases from J; bases unmatched to any gene: 10.

The V gene is TRBV7-8, the J gene TRBJ2-1; 9 positions agree with TRBD2. Per germline, CDR1 SGHVS and CDR2 FQNEAQ. This CDR3 contains 15 residues. The V gene end was trimmed by 2 bases and the J gene end by 4 bases; junction bases not matched to a gene: 3. Written as DNA, the CDR3 is TGTGCCAGCAGCTTACTTACTAGCGGGTACAATGAGCAGTTCTTC. This sequence encodes CASSLLTSGYNEQFF.

V usage is TRBV28 and J usage is TRBJ1-2; D perhaps matches TRBD1 (6 bases). Trimming cost V 3 bases and J 7 bases, with 18 bases left between them. Germline V gene sequence: CDR1 MDHEN, CDR2 SYDVKM. This CDR3 is built from 15 residues. The CDR3 here is CASSLGVRGWVGYTF. The CDR3 region has the DNA TGTGCCAGCAGTTTGGGAGTAAGGGGGTGGGTTGGCTACACCTTC.

The J gene is TRBJ2-1, the V gene TRBV10-1; D not resolved. From germline, CDR1 is WNHNN and CDR2 SYGVQD (reference sequence). The CDR3 runs 12 residues. V lost 3 bases, J lost 6 bases, and 6 bases lay in between. Here the CDR3 DNA reads TGCGCCAGCAGTGACCCGGGCAATGAGCAGTTCTTC. Translated, it gives CASSDPGNEQFF.

The V and J genes are TRBV19 and TRBJ2-1; 9 positions agree with TRBD1. The CDR3 is 12 amino acids. Germline CDR1 LNHDA, CDR2 SQIVND (reference sequence). V shed 11 bases, J shed 8 bases, and the junction held 7 bases outside the gene matches. This CDR3 is CASGTGWDEQFF. The CDR3 nucleotides are TGTGCCTCCGGGACAGGGTGGGATGAGCAGTTCTTC.

The rearrangement links TRBV4-1 to TRBJ2-4, with D unclear. This CDR3 is built from 14 residues. Trimming stripped 1 base from V and 0 bases from J, with 4 bases between. Per the germline V gene, CDR1 is MGHRA and CDR2 is YSYEKL. CDR3 DNA: TGCGCCAGCAGCCAAGCCCTAGCCAAAAACATTCAGTACTTC. Its translation: CASSQALAKNIQYF.

V and J are TRBV28 and TRBJ2-1; D not resolved. This CDR3 contains 14 residues. V lost 3 bases to trimming and J lost 7 bases, with 13 bases between them. Germline CDR1 MDHEN, CDR2 SYDVKM. The CDR3 DNA sequence: TGTGCCAGCAGTTTCGATTCAGTCGGGAATGAGCAGTTCTTC. This translates into CASSFDSVGNEQFF.